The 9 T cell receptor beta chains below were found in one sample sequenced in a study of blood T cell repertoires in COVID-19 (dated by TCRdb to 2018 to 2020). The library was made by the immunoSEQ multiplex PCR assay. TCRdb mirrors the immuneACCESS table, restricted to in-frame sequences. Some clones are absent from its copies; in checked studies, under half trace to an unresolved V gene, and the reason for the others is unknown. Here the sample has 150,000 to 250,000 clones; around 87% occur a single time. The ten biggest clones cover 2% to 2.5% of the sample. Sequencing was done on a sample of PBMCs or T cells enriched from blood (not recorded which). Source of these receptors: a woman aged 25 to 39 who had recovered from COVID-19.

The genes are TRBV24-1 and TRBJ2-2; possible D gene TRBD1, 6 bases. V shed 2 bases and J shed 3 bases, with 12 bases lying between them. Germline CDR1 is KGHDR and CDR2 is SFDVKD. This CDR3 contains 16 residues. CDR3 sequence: CATSDSLGADTGELFF. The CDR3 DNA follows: TGTGCCACCAGTGATTCCCTGGGGGCCGACACCGGGGAGCTGTTTTTT.

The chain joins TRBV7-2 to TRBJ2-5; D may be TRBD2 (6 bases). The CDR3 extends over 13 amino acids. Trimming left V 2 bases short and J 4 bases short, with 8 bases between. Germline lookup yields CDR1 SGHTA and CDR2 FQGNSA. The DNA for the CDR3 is TGTGCCAGCAGCTTACAAGCGGGAGAGACCCAGTACTTC. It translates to CASSLQAGETQYF.

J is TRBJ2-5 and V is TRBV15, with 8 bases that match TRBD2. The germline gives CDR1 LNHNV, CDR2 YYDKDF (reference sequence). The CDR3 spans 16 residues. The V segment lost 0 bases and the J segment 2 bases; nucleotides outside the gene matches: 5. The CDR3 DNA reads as TGTGCCACCAGCAGAGATCGGGCTAGCGGGCAAGAGACCCAGTACTTC. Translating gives CATSRDRASGQETQYF.

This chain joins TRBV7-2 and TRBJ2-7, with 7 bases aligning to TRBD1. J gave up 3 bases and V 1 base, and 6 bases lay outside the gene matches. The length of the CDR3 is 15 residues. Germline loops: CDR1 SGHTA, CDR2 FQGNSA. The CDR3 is CASSLGTGVFYEQYF. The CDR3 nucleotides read TGTGCCAGCAGCTTAGGGACAGGCGTATTCTACGAGCAGTACTTC.

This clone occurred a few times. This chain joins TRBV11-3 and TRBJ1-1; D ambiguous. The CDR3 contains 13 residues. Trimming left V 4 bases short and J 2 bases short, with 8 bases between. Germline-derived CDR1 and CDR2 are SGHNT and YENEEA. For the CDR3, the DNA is TGTGCCAGCAGCTCCACAGCAAACACTGAAGCTTTCTTT. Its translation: CASSSTANTEAFF.

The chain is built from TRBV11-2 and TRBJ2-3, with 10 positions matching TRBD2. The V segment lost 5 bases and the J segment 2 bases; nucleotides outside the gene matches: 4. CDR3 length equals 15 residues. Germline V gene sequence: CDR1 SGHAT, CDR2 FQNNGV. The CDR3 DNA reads TGTGCCAGCAGCAGAGCGGGAGGGGTCACAGATACGCAGTATTTT. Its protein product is CASSRAGGVTDTQYF.

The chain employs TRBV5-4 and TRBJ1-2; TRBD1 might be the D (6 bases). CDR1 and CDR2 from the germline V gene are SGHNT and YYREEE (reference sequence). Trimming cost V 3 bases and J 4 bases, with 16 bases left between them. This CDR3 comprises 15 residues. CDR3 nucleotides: TGTGCCAGCAGCTCTGGACAGATCCCCATCTATGGCTACACCTTC. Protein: CASSSGQIPIYGYTF.

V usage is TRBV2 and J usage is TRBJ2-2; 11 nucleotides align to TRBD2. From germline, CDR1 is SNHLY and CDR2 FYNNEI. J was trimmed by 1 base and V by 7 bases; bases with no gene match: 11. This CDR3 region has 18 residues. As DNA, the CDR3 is TGTGCCAGCACCCCCTGGGCTAGCGGGAGGAGGAACACCGGGGAGCTGTTTTTT. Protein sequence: CASTPWASGRRNTGELFF.

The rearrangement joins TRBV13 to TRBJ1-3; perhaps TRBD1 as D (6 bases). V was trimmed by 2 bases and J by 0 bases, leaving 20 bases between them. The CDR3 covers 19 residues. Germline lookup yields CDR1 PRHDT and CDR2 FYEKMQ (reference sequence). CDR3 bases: TGTGCCAGCAGCTTAAGAGGCAGGGGCCTGTCTGGCTCTGGAAACACCATATATTTT. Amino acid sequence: CASSLRGRGLSGSGNTIYF.